The text below deals with one TCR beta chain. Its antigen is currently not known. No much larger clonotype is one base removed from it; base qualities were not supplied. Other DNA sequences within the sample encode an identical CDR3. Another Seattle source contributed samples from volunteer blood donors who had recovered from COVID-19. Collaborating institutions collected whole blood in K2EDTA tubes following their own protocols. For TCRbeta analysis, collaborators shipped samples in one of three forms: frozen whole blood, isolated PBMCs, or DNA extracted from either of those sample types. These data are taken from a study of blood T cell repertoires in COVID-19 (dated by TCRdb to 2020 to 2022). Regarding the complete study: Samples covering the acute and convalescent phases of COVID-19 were provided by collaborators in the United States, Italy and Spain. The prospective study material was composed of cDNA or gDNA derived from T cells, B-cell-depleted T cells, or PBMCs. Deeply sampled blood TCRbeta repertoires from subjects exposed to, actively infected with, or recovered from COVID-19 were included in the dataset. The repertoires were released in a freely available public database meant as a resource for research on the immune response to SARS-CoV-2. Samples came from the ongoing ImmuneRACE study (first 160 participants) plus 1,254 subjects from 6 global collaborators. A de-identified subject ID, COVID-19 status, age in years and sex were almost always included in the sample metadata. Where HLA class I and class II types were available, the types were taken from metadata supplied by the sample provider, not from assay-based typing. General conclusions and limits of the study: Clinical and demographic metadata were provided uncurated, with the amount varying by source and participant.

The immunoSEQ Assay, a bias-controlled multiplex PCR, was used to amplify TCRbeta CDR3 regions from genomic DNA. The authors' analysis ran thus. Nucleated cell counts per sample were estimated from amplification of reference gene primers within the assay. To quantify the absolute abundance of each unique TCRbeta CDR3 rearrangement, sequence reads were collapsed and filtered. For each sample, productive Simpson clonality was calculated as the square root of Simpson's diversity index across productive rearrangements. Here the immuneACCESS table is served through TCRdb, limited to in-frame sequences with V and J called. Missing clones are a known gap in these copies; in checked studies unresolved V genes cover under half, and the rest lacks a known reason. V and J calls and clone size come straight from that table; D and trimming were deduced from the DNA. In this sample the table shows around 250,000 clones, around 86% of which occur a single time. The ten largest clones add up to around 1.5% of the sample.

CDR1 LNHDA and CDR2 SQIVND are derived from the germline V gene (reference sequence). From V the trimming removes 3 bases and from J it removes 0 bases, while the gene matches leave 2 bases of the junction unaccounted for. The CDR3 numbers 15 residues from cysteine through phenylalanine. The DNA shown is the 45-base CDR3, in frame from base 1. The chain joins TRBV19 to TRBJ2-7, with 10 middle bases fitting TRBD1. Sequenced sample: peripheral blood. The TCR sequence derives from a woman aged 60-70 years who had recovered from COVID-19. The DNA reads as follows: TGTGCCAGTAGTATCAGGACAGGGGGCTCCTACGAGCAGTACTTC. Its protein reads: CASSIRTGGSYEQYF.